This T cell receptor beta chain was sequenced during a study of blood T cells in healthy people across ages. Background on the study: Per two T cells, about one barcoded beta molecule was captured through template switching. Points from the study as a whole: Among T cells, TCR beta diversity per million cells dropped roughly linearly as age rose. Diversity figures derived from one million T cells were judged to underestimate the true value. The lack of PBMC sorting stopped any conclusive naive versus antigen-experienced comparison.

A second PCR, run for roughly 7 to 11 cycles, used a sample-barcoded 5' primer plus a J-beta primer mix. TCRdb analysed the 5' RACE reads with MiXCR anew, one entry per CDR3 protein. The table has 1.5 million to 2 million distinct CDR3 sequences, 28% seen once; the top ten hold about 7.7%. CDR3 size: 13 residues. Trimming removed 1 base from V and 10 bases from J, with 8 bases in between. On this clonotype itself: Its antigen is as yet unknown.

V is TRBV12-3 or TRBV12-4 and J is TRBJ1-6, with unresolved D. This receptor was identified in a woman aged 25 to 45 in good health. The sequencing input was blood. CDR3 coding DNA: TGTGCCAGCAGTTTAGGGGCCCTATCACCCCTCCACTTT. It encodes CASSLGALSPLHF.